This T cell receptor (beta chain) was sequenced for a study of CD8 T cells in Susac syndrome. Study-level background: Sequenced Susac syndrome patients included over 5 with active disease and under ten who were in remission. General observations from the study: Individuals included in the TCR sequencing and HLA analysis were acknowledged by the study to be relatively few in number.

Reverse transcription of about 0.45 to 1 ug RNA was performed with random hexamers. Amplification of TCR beta CDR3 across 54 Vbeta and 13 Jbeta was performed with immunoSEQ multiplex PCR. TCRdb reprocessed the immunoSEQ multiplex PCR reads with MiXCR, giving one entry per CDR3 protein. The sample lists 150,000 to 180,000 distinct CDR3 sequences, roughly 95% occurring once. Per the germline V gene, CDR1 is SEHNR and CDR2 is FQNEAQ (reference sequence). CDR3 length: 13 residues. The V gene lost 4 bases and the J gene lost 7 bases, with 10 bases spanning the gap. Concerning this clonotype itself: Its antigen is unknown.

Input material: CD4+ T cells from PBMCs. The source of this sequence is a human donor with Susac syndrome. The rearrangement links TRBV7-9 to TRBJ2-2; D is perhaps TRBD2 (5 bases). The CDR3 sequence: CASSYGRVGELFF. The CDR3 DNA reads TGTGCCAGCAGCTACGGGCGGGTCGGGGAGCTGTTTTTT.